This TCR beta chain was identified during a study of CD8 T cells in Susac syndrome. cDNA came from about 0.46 to 1 ug RNA primed by random hexamers. Amplification of TCR beta CDR3 by immunoSEQ multiplex PCR spanned 54 Vbeta and 13 Jbeta. TCRdb ran MiXCR on the immunoSEQ multiplex PCR reads and lists one entry per CDR3 protein. The repertoire has approximately 270,000 distinct CDR3 sequences, over 85% of them found once; the top ten carry 0.06% to 0.08%. CD8+ and CD4+ T cells from blood underwent TCR beta sequencing. TEMRA cells were FACS-enriched, while CD8+ and CD4+ T cells were negatively isolated. This clonotype has just one count. Its matching antigen is unknown. Germline CDR1 is SGHDT and CDR2 is YYEEEE. V was pared by 4 bases and J by 5 bases, with 11 bases of the junction left unmatched. This CDR3 has 16 amino acids. General study results and limits: In its TCR sequencing and HLA analysis, the study acknowledged that the number of individuals was relatively small.

The specimen was CD4+ T cells from PBMCs. The receptor was derived from a human donor with multiple sclerosis. The V and J genes are TRBV5-6 and TRBJ2-5; 10 nucleotides align to TRBD1. CDR3 amino acids: CASSVPGQGRGETQYF. CDR3 bases: TGTGCCAGCAGCGTCCCGGGACAGGGGAGAGGGGAGACCCAGTACTTC.